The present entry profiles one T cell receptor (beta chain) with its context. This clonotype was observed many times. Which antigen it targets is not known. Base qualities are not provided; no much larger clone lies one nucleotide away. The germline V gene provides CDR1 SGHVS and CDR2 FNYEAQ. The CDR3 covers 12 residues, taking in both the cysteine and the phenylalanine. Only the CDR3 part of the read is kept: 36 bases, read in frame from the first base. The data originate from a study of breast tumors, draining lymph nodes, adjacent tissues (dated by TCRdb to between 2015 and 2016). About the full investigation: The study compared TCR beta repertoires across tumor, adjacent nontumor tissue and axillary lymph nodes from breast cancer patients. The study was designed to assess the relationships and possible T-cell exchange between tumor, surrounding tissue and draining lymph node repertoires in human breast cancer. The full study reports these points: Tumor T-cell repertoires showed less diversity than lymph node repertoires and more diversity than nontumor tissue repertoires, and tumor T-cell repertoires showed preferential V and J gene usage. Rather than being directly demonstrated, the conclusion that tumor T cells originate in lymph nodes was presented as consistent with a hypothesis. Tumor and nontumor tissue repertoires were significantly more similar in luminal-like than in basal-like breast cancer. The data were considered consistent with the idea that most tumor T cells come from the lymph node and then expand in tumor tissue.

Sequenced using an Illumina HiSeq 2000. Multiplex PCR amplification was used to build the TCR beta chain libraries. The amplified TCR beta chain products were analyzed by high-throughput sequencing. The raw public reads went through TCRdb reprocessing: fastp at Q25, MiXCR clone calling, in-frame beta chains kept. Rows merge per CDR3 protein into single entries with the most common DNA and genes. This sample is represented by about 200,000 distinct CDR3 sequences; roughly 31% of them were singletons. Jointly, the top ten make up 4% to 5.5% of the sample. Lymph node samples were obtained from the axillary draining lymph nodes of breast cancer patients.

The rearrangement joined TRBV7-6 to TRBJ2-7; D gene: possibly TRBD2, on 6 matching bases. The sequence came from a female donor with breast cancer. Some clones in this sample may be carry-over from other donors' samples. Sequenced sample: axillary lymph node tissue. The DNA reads TGTGCAAGTCTAGCGCCTTCTTACGAGCAGTACTTC. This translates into CASLAPSYEQYF.